The present T cell receptor beta chain was sequenced within a study of shared clonotypes between healthy human individuals. On this clone: Its matching antigen is unknown.

The study drew its donors from healthy HIV-negative adults without recent acute infections or vaccinations. Partitioning of CD4+ cells yielded a CD45RA+ naive subset and a CD45RA-negative memory subset. The table came from immunoSEQ multiplex PCR; TCRdb's copy has only in-frame clones and leaves some out. The sample consists of roughly 170,000 clones, approximately 70% of them appearing once. The V segment lost 4 bases and the J segment 8 bases; nucleotides outside the gene matches: 9. The CDR3 is 17 amino acids. CDR1 is LNHDA, CDR2 SQIVND, per germline (reference sequence). Findings and caveats of the study: Estimated clonotype richness was generally higher in naive than memory subsets.

V usage is TRBV19 and J usage is TRBJ2-1, with 15 bases matching TRBD2. This receptor was taken from a man aged 30-40 years in good health. The specimen was memory CD4+ T cells sorted from blood. Subset specified: CD45RA-negative fraction. CDR3 DNA sequence: TGTGCCAGTAGTAAGGACCCTGGGACTAGCGGGAGGTATGAGCAGTTCTTC. Its translation: CASSKDPGTSGRYEQFF.